These T cell receptor beta chains were read from a single sample in a study of T cells in Graves' hyperthyroidism and ophthalmopathy. MiXCR was run by TCRdb on the multiplex PCR reads, yielding one entry per CDR3 protein. The profile shows 450,000 to 700,000 distinct CDR3 sequences, about 43% of them singletons. Specimen: peripheral blood or thyroid tissue (not recorded which). The receptor source for this set is an adult woman with Graves' disease, either hyperthyroidism or ophthalmopathy (not recorded which). Each CDR3 is given with its conserved first and last residue. Each record gives: J gene, V gene, clone size, CDR3 protein. Only some rows state a clone size, as once, few, many or a class for expanded clones.

>TRBJ1-2|TRBV2|.
CASSEAVLQGNYGYTF
>TRBJ1-3|TRBV3-1|many
CASSLRDRAGNTIYF
>TRBJ2-6|TRBV24-1|.
CATATRGAGANVLTF
>TRBJ2-7|TRBV5-1|many
CASSLGTDEQYF
>TRBJ1-1|TRBV9|.
CASSPPRRTVNTEAFF
>TRBJ1-4|TRBV7-2|few
CASSLVQGELFF
>TRBJ2-7|TRBV27|many
CASSTSGSYEQYF
>TRBJ1-5|TRBV5-1|.
CASSLWAGEDQPQHF
>TRBJ2-7|TRBV28|once
CASSLQGISYEQCF
>TRBJ2-7|TRBV7-9|many
CASSPSSSYEQYF
>TRBJ1-1|TRBV9|many
CASSAARAGSSTEAFF
>TRBJ2-2|TRBV11-2|.
CASSSTGVGELFF
>TRBJ1-2|TRBV7-9|.
CASTPAAERTYGYTF
>TRBJ2-1|TRBV20-1|few
CSASREAGAREQFF
>TRBJ2-5|TRBV2|.
CASTPTVETQYF
>TRBJ2-7|TRBV7-9|few
CASRPPLRTGTYEQYF
>TRBJ2-2|TRBV6-5|many
CASSGGRTGELFF